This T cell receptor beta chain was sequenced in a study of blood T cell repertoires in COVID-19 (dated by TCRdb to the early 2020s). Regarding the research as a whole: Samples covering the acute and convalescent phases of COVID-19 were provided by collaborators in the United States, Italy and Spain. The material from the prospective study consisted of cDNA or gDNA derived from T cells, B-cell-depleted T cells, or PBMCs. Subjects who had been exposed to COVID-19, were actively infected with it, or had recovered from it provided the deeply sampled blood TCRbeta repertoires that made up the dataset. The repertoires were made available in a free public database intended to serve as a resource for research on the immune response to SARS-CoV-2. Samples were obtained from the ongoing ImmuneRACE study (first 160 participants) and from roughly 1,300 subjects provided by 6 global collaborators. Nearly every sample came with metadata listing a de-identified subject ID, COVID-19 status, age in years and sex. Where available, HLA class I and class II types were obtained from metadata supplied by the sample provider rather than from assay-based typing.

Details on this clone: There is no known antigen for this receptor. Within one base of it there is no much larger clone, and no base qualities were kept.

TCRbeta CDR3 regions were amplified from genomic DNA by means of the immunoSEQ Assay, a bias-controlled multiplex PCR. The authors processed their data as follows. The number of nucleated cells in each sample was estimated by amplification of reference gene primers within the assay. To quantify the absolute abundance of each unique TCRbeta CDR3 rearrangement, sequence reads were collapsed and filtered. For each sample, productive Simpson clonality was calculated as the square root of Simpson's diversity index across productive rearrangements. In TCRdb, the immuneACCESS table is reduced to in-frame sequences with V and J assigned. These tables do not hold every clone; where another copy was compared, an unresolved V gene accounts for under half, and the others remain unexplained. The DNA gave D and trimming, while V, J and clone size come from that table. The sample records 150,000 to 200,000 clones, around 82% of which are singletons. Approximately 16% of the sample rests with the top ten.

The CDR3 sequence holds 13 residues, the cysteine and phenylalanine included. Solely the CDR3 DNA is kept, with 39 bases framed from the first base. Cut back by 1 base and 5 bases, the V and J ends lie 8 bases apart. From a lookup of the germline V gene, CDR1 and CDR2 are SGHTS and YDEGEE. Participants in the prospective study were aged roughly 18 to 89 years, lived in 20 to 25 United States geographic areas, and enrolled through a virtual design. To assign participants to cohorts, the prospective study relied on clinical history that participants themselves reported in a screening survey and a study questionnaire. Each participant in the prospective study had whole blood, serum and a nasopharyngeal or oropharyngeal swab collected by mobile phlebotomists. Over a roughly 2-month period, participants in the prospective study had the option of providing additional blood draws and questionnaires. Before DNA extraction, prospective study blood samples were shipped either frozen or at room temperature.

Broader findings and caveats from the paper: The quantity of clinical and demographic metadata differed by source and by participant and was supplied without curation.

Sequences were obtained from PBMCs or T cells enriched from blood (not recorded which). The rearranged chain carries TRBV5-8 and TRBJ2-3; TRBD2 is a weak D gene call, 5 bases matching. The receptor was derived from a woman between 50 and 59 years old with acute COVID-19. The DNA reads TGTGCCAGCAGCTTGCAAGGAGGAGATACGCAGTATTTT. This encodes CASSLQGGDTQYF.